Shown below are 23 T cell receptor beta chains from a single sample sequenced in a study of T-cell reconstitution after alpha-beta-depleted transplantation in children. It was with unique molecular identifiers that the TCRbeta library was prepared. MiXCR, run by TCRdb on the PCR reads, gives a single entry per CDR3 protein. The sample holds 300,000 or so distinct CDR3 sequences, around 25% seen once. Material: PBMCs, mostly from graft donor cells, obtained 180 days after TCRalphabeta/CD19-depleted stem cell transplant. The receptors derive from a male patient younger than 18 who had a stem cell transplant for acute lymphoblastic leukemia, so the T cells may come from the graft donor.

This clonotype was detected only a few times. At one boundary the junction diverges from the germline segment, which might be a read error. The V and J genes are TRBV20-1 and TRBJ2-2; either TRBD1 or TRBD2 may fit D (5 bases each). The CDR3 runs to 12 residues. In germline, CDR1 is DFQATT, CDR2 SNEGSKA (reference sequence). Here the CDR3 reads CSARDLAGALFF. The CDR3, as DNA: TGCAGTGCTAGAGATTTGGCCGGGGCGCTGTTTTTT.

This clonotype came up many times. The gene calls are TRBV21-1 and TRBJ2-1; the table's D call, TRBD2, has no DNA check behind it. TRBV21-1 is reported as a pseudogene. This CDR3 contains 19 residues. The CDR3 region is CASSKEEGTSGINYNEQFF. CDR3 nucleotide sequence: TGTGCCAGCAGCAAAGAAGAAGGTACTAGCGGGATCAACTACAATGAGCAGTTCTTC.

This clonotype has more than one count but fewer than ten. The CDR3 loop reads CAISTTGRRPDTQYF. The CDR3 nucleotides read TGTGCCATCAGTACGACAGGACGTAGGCCAGATACGCAGTATTTT. This chain joins TRBV10-3 and TRBJ2-3; perhaps TRBD1 as D (6 bases). V was cut by 5 bases and J by 4 bases, with 16 bases left in between. The germline gives CDR1 ENHRY, CDR2 SYGVKD. The CDR3 extends over 15 amino acids.

The chain links TRBV5-1 to TRBJ2-7, with a weak D call TRBD2 (7 bases). CDR1 and CDR2 from the germline V gene are SGHRS and YFSETQ. The V end was cut by 1 base, the J end by 5 bases, with 16 bases between. The CDR3 spans 15 residues. This chain's CDR3 is CASSLSRGAIHEQYF. CDR3 in DNA: TGCGCCAGCAGCTTGTCCCGGGGGGCGATCCACGAGCAGTACTTC.

The chain employs TRBV24-1 and TRBJ2-2; D perhaps matches TRBD1 (6 bases). The germline CDR1 and CDR2 sequences are KGHDR and SFDVKD. V was shortened by 8 bases and J by 14 bases, with 14 bases between the two germline ends. The CDR3 runs 11 residues. CDR3 sequence reads: CATTGRGQLFF. CDR3 DNA sequence: TGTGCCACCACCGGTAGGGGACAACTGTTTTTT.

There are a few counts of this clonotype. The CDR3 DNA reads as TGTGCCAGCTCACCACCGGGAGGGGACGAGCAGTACTTC. Protein product: CASSPPGGDEQYF. The chain links TRBV18 to TRBJ2-7; 7 nucleotides align to TRBD2. The trim removed 0 bases at V and 5 bases at J, leaving 1 base unmatched. CDR1 is KGHSH, CDR2 LQKENI, per germline. The CDR3 consists of 13 residues.

This clonotype was seen a handful of times. The chain carries TRBV29-1 and TRBJ1-2; no clear D gene. CDR3 length: 13 amino acids. Germline V lookup: CDR1 SQVTM, CDR2 ANQGSEA. V was trimmed by 6 bases and J by 4 bases, leaving 15 bases between them. The CDR3 region has the DNA TGCAGCGTCCGTTCGGGATCTAGCTATGGCTACACCTTC. Its translation is CSVRSGSSYGYTF.

This clonotype was observed a handful of times. V and J are TRBV4-1 and TRBJ1-2, with D perhaps TRBD1 (5 bases). The V end was cut by 1 base, the J end by 4 bases, with 16 bases between. The CDR3 is 16 residues long. Looked up from germline, CDR1 is MGHRA and CDR2 is YSYEKL. CDR3 coding DNA: TGCGCCAGCAGCCAAGTGGTTGTACGGGGGTTCTATGGCTACACCTTC. Translation: CASSQVVVRGFYGYTF.

As concerns this clonotype: One end of the junction does not line up with germline, which may come from a read error. The chain carries TRBV12-3 or TRBV12-4 and TRBJ2-7; D is uncertain. The CDR3 length is 11 residues. The chain's CDR3 is CASSLAYEQSF. The CDR3 DNA reads as TGTGCCAGCAGTTTAGCCTACGAGCAGTCCTTC.

This clonotype was seen only a few times. The CDR3 nucleotides read TGTGCCAGTAGTATCCCCGACCCGGGACAAGTGAACTATGGCTACACCTTC. This codes for CASSIPDPGQVNYGYTF. This sequence joins TRBV19 and TRBJ1-2; possibly TRBD1 for D (6 bases). Germline CDR1 is LNHDA and CDR2 is SQIVND (reference sequence). CDR3 length equals 17 residues. V was clipped by 3 bases and J by 2 bases, with 19 bases between them.

This clonotype was seen many times. The CDR3: CASSWDYNEQFF. CDR3 sequence (DNA): TGCGCCAGCAGCTGGGACTACAATGAGCAGTTCTTC. This chain joins TRBV5-1 and TRBJ2-1; D gene unclear. This CDR3 contains 12 residues. V lost 3 bases, J lost 3 bases, and 4 bases lay in between. CDR1 is SGHRS, CDR2 YFSETQ, per germline.

A note on this clonotype: In this CDR3 the conserved last residue, phenylalanine or tryptophan, is missing, so a read error is likely. It is unclear where the CDR3 begins or ends on the DNA, so no DNA is shown, and the CDR3 is as TCRdb lists it. This chain links TRBV7-9 with TRBJ1-1; TRBD1 reflects the table's D call only, with no check against the DNA. Germline V gene data show CDR1 as SEHNR and CDR2 as FQNEAQ (reference sequence). The CDR3 is 13 amino acids in total, end residues counted. CDR3 sequence reads: CASSLLGADRTVG.

V gene TRBV20-1 combines with J gene TRBJ2-3; 10 nucleotides match TRBD2. Germline CDR1 is DFQATT and CDR2 is SNEGSKA (reference sequence). The J segment lost 2 bases and the V segment lost 1 base, leaving 12 bases of the junction unmatched. CDR3 length equals 18 residues. The CDR3 DNA reads TGCAGTGCTAGAGGGGGGACCAGCGGGAGGGGGAACACAGATACGCAGTATTTT. This sequence encodes CSARGGTSGRGNTDTQYF.

The CDR3 DNA reads TGTGCCAACCTTTGGGAGCAGTTCTTC. Translating it yields CANLWEQFF. J is TRBJ2-1 and V is TRBV6-7, with no clear D. TRBV6-7 is given ORF status, its function remaining uncertain. Deletions cut 10 bases from V and 10 bases from J, with 8 bases between. The CDR3 totals 9 residues.

CDR3 nucleotide sequence: TGTGCCAGCAGCTCCCTTAACCACGAGCAGTACTTC. Its translation is CASSSLNHEQYF. V is TRBV7-6 and J is TRBJ2-7; unclear D gene. The germline V gene encodes CDR1 SGHVS and CDR2 FNYEAQ. The CDR3 has 12 residues. V was cut by 4 bases and J by 5 bases, with 9 bases left in between.

The gene calls are TRBV20-1 and TRBJ2-5, with D perhaps matching TRBD2 (6 bases). V was trimmed by 0 bases and J by 0 bases, leaving 17 bases between them. The V gene's germline CDR1 is DFQATT and CDR2 SNEGSKA (reference sequence). The CDR3 covers 17 residues. The CDR3 coding sequence is TGCAGTGCTAGAGATCGGATAGCGGTCACGTACCAAGAGACCCAGTACTTC. Translating gives CSARDRIAVTYQETQYF.

The gene calls are TRBV29-1 and TRBJ2-7; 9 bases are shared with TRBD2. V lost 3 bases to trimming and J lost 4 bases; unmatched junction nucleotides: 7. CDR3 length equals 14 residues. Germline V lookup: CDR1 SQVTM, CDR2 ANQGSEA. CDR3 amino acids: CSVEGLAGRYEQYF. In DNA form, the CDR3 reads TGCAGCGTTGAGGGGCTAGCGGGGAGATACGAGCAGTACTTC.

The chain employs TRBV6-4 and TRBJ1-2, with D unresolved. This CDR3 spans 13 amino acids. Between the trimmed V and J ends, which lost 4 bases and 4 bases, there was a span of 10 bases. Germline CDR1 is MRHNA and CDR2 is SNTAGT. The CDR3 region is CASSAGSSYGYTF. The CDR3 DNA is TGTGCCAGCAGTGCCGGGAGCAGCTATGGCTACACCTTC.

J is TRBJ2-5 and V is TRBV24-1; tentative D call: TRBD1 (6 bases). CDR3 length: 17 residues. V shed 5 bases and J shed 1 base, with 19 bases lying between them. Germline V gives CDR1 KGHDR, CDR2 SFDVKD. The CDR3 sequence is CATSARGRTVGQETQYF. Written as DNA, the CDR3 is TGTGCCACCAGTGCCCGGGGCCGGACAGTAGGCCAAGAGACCCAGTACTTC.

This sequence joins TRBV20-1 and TRBJ2-5, with 9 bases identical to TRBD2. V was pared by 3 bases and J by 5 bases, with 16 bases of the junction left unmatched. This CDR3 comprises 17 residues. CDR1 is DFQATT and CDR2 is SNEGSKA in the germline V gene (reference sequence). In nucleotides, the CDR3 is TGCAGTGCTAGCTCAGGGATACTAGCGGGCCCACAGGAGACCCAGTACTTC. Protein sequence: CSASSGILAGPQETQYF.

The chain employs TRBV10-3 and TRBJ1-2, with 9 bases matching TRBD1. Trimming removed 0 bases from V and 8 bases from J; junction bases left unmatched: 19. Germline lookup yields CDR1 ENHRY and CDR2 SYGVKD. This CDR3 spans 19 amino acids. The DNA of the CDR3 is TGTGCCATCAGTGAGTCCCGTCCGCTGGGACAGGGAATCGGTAGAGGCTACACCTTC. This translates into CAISESRPLGQGIGRGYTF.

The sample holds many counts of this clonotype. The CDR3 bases are TGTGCCAGCAGAGGACAGGGGAATTCACCCCTCCACTTT. Protein: CASRGQGNSPLHF. V gene TRBV12-3 or TRBV12-4 combines with J gene TRBJ1-6, with 9 bases lining up with TRBD1. CDR3 length: 13 residues. V shed 6 bases and J 7 bases; nucleotides not matched to a gene: 1.

This clonotype has more than one count but fewer than ten. The chain carries TRBV9 and TRBJ2-3; 11 bases map to TRBD2. The CDR3 loop spans 16 amino acids. Unmatched junction bases numbered 10, after V lost 4 bases and J lost 6 bases. Germline V lookup: CDR1 SGDLS, CDR2 YYNGEE. In nucleotides, the CDR3 is TGTGCCAGCAGCATCGGGACTAGCGGCGGATGGGATACGCAGTATTTT. This translates into CASSIGTSGGWDTQYF.